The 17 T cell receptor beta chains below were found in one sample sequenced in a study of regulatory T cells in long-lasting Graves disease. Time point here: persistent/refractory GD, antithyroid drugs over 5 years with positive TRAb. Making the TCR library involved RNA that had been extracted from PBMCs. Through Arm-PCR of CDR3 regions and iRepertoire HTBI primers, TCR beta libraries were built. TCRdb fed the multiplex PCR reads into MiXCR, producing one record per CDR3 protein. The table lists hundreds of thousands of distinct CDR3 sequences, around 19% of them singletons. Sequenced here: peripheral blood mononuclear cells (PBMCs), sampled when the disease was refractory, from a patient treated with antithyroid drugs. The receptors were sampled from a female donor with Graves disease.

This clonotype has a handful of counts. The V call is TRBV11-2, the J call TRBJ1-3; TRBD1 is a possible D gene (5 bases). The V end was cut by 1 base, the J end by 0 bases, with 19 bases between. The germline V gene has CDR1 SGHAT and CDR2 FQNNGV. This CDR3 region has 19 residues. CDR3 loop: CASSLAAIYRGLSGNTIYF. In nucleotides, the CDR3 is TGTGCCAGCAGCTTAGCGGCGATCTACCGGGGCCTCTCTGGAAACACCATATATTTT. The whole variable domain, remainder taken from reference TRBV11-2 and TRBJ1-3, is EAGVAQSPRYKIIEKRQSVAFWCNPISGHATLYWYQQILGQGPKLLIQFQNNGVVDDSQLPKDRFSAERLKGVDSTLKIQPAKLEDSAVYLCASSLAAIYRGLSGNTIYFGEGSWLTVV.

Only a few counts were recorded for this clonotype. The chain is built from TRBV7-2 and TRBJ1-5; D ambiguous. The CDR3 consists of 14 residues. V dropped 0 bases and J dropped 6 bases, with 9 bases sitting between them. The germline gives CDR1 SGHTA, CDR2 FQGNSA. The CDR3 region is CASSLASKAQPQHF. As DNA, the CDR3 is TGTGCCAGCAGCTTAGCCTCGAAGGCTCAGCCCCAGCATTTT.

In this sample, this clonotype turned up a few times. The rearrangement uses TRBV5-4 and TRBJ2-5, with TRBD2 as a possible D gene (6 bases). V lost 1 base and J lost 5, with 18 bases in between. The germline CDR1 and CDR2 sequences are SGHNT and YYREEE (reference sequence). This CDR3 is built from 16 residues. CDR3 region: CASSLWGTGVEETQYF. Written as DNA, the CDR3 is TGTGCCAGCAGCTTGTGGGGGACGGGAGTCGAGGAGACCCAGTACTTC.

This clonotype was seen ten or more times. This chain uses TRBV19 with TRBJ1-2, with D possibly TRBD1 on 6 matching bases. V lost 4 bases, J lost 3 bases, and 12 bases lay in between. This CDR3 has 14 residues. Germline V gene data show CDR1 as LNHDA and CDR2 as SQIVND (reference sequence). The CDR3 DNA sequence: TGTGCCAGTAGTACGCAGGGGAGAGACTATGGCTACACCTTC. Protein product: CASSTQGRDYGYTF.

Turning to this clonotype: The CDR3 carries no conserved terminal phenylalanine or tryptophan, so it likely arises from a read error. The CDR3 DNA is TGTGCCAGCAGCGGAGAGGGGCAGGGATGGGACACAGATACGCAGTATCTT. It specifies CASSGEGQGWDTDTQYL. The chain joins TRBV11-2 to TRBJ2-3; D may match TRBD1 or TRBD2 (5 bases each). Trimming took off 5 bases at V and 2 bases at J, with 20 bases between the two ends. The CDR3 extends over 17 amino acids. Germline CDR1 and CDR2: SGHAT and FQNNGV.

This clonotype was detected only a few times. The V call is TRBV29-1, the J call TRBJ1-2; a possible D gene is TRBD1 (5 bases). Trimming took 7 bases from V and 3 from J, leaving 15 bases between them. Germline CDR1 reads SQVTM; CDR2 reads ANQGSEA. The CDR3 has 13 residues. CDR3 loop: CSDRVRVDYGYTF. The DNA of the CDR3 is TGCAGCGACCGCGTCAGGGTGGACTATGGCTACACCTTC.

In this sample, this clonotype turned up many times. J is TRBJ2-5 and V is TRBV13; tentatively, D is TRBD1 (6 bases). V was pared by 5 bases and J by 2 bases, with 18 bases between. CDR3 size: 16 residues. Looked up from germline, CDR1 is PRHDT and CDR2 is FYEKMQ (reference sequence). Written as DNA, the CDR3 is TGTGCCAGCAGCCTCCAGGGGTCGGAACGTCAAGAGACCCAGTACTTC. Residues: CASSLQGSERQETQYF.

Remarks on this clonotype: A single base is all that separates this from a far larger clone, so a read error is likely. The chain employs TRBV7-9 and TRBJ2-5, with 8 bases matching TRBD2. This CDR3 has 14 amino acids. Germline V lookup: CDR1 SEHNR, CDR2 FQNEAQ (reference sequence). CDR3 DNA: TGTGCCAGCAGCCCCCCGGGGGGGCGAGAGACCCAGCACTTC. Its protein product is CASSPPGGRETQHF.

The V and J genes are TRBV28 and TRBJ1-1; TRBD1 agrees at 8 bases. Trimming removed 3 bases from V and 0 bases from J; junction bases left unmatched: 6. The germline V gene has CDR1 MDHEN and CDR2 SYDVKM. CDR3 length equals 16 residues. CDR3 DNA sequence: TGTGCCAGCAGTTTTTTCCAGGGGGCTATGAACACTGAAGCTTTCTTT. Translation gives CASSFFQGAMNTEAFF.

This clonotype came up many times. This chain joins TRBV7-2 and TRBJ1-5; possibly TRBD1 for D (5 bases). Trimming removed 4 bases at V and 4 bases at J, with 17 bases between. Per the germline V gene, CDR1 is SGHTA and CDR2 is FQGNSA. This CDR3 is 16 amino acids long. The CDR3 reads CASSWAGKWNNQPQHF. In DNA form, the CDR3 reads TGTGCCAGCAGCTGGGCAGGGAAGTGGAATAATCAGCCCCAGCATTTT.

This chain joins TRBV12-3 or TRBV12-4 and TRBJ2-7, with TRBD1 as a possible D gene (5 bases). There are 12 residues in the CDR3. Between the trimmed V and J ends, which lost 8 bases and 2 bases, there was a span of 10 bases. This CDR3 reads CASARVTYEQYF. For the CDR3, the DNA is TGTGCCAGCGCCAGGGTAACCTACGAGCAGTACTTC.

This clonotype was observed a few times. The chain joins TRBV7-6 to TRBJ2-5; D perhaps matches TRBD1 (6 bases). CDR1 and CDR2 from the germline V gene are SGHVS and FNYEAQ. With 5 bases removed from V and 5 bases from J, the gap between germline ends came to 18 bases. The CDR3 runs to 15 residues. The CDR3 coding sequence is TGTGCCAGCAGCATATTCACAGGGTCAGGCGAGACCCAGTACTTC. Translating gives CASSIFTGSGETQYF.

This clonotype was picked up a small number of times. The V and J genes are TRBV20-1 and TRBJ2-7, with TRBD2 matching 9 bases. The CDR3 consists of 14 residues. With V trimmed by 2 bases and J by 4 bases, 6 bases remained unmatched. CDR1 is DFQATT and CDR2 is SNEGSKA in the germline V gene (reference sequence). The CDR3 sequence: CSARSLAGAYEQYF. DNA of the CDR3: TGCAGTGCTAGATCCTTAGCGGGAGCGTACGAGCAGTACTTC.

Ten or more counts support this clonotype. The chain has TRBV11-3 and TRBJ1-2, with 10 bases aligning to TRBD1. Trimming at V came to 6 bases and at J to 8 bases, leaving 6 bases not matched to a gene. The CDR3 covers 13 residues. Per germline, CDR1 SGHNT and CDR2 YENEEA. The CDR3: CASSKTGGLGYTF. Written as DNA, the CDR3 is TGTGCCAGCAGTAAGACAGGGGGCCTGGGCTACACCTTC.

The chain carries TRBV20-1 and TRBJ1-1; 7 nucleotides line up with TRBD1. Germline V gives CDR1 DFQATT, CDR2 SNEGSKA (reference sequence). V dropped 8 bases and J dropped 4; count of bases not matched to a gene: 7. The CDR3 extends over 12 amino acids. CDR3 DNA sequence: TGCAGTTGTCAGGGGGGGAGCACTGAAGCTTTCTTT. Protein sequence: CSCQGGSTEAFF.

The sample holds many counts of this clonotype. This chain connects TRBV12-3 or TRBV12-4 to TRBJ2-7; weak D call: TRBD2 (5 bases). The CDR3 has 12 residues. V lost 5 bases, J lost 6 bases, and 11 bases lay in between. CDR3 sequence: CASSPRDGEQYF. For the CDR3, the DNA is TGTGCCAGCAGTCCGAGGGATGGCGAGCAGTACTTC.

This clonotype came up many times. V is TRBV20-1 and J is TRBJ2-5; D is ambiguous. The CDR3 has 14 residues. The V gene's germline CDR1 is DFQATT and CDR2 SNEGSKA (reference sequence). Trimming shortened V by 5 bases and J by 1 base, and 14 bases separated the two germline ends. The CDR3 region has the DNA TGCAGTGCTCGCCCGCCACAGCTCCAAGAGACCCAGTACTTC. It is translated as CSARPPQLQETQYF.